The sequence of this T cell receptor beta chain was determined in a study of human T cells and chemical hapten exposure. This clonotype was found many times. Its cognate antigen is unknown. Study outcomes and limitations: TCRs exceeding 1 in 1000 frequency stayed unchanged with DPC sensitization.

Time point defined: patch test 2, 6 weeks after DPC sensitization. Treatment specified: therapeutic diphenylcyclopropenone sensitization with weekly scalp DPC. One entry per CDR3 protein results from TCRdb running MiXCR on the RACE reads. The data hold about 43,000 distinct CDR3 sequences, with less than 3.5% observed a single time. CDR1 and CDR2 (germline): MNHNS, SASEGT. V shed 8 bases and J 8 bases; nucleotides not matched to a gene: 9. The CDR3 spans 13 residues. The TCR was taken from a man aged 40-49 years with alopecia areata. Some clones in this sample may be carry-over from other donors' samples. The material sequenced was whole blood, taken in connection with sensitization to the hapten diphenylcyclopropenone (DPC). The chain is built from TRBV6-1 and TRBJ2-1; 7 bases map to TRBD1. CDR3 protein: CASGAQGPYEQFF. The CDR3 DNA follows: TGTGCCAGCGGAGCACAGGGGCCGTATGAGCAGTTCTTC.